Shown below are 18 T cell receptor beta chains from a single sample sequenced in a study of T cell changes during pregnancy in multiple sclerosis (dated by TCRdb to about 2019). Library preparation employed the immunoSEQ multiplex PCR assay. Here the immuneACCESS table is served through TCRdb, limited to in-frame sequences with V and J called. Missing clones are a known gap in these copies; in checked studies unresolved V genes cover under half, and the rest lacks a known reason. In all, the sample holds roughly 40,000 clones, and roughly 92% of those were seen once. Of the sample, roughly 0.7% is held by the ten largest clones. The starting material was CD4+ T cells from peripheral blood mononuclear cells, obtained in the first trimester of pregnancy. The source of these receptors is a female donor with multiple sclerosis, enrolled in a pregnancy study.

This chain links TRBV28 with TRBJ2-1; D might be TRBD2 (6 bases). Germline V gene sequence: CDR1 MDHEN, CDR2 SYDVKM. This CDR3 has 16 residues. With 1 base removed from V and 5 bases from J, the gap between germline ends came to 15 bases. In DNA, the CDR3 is TGTGCCAGCAGTTTATTTCCGGGACTGGGCGACAATGAGCAGTTCTTC. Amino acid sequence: CASSLFPGLGDNEQFF.

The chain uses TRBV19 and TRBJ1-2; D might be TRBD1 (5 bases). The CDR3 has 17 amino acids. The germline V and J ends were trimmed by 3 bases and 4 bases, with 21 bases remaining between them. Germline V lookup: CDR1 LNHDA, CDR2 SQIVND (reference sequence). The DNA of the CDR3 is TGTGCCAGTAGTATTGCACCCCAGGGAACTCGGAGCTATGGCTACACCTTC. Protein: CASSIAPQGTRSYGYTF.

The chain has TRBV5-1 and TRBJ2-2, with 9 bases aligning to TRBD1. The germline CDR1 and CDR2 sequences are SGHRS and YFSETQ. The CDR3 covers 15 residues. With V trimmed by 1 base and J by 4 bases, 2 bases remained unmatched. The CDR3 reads CASSLRTGVTGELFF. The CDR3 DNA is TGCGCCAGCAGCTTGCGGACAGGGGTCACCGGGGAGCTGTTTTTT.

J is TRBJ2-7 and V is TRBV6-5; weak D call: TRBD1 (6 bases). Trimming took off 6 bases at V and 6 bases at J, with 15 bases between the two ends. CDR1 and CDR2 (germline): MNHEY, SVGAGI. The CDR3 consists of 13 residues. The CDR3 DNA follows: TGTGCCAGCAGCCGGTTACAGGGTTTCGAGCAGTACTTC. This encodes CASSRLQGFEQYF.

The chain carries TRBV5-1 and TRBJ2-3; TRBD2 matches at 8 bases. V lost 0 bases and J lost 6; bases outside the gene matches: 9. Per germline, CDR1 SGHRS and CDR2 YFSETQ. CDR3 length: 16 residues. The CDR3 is CASSLDSGGPGDTQYF. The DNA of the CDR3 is TGCGCCAGCAGCTTGGATTCGGGAGGGCCGGGTGATACGCAGTATTTT.

In nucleotides, the CDR3 is TGTGCCTGGCGGGCCCTCGGCGGGGCGGAGCAGTACTTC. This translates into CAWRALGGAEQYF. The rearrangement joins TRBV30 to TRBJ2-7, with D possibly matching TRBD2 (6 bases). The V gene lost 5 bases and the J gene lost 7 bases, with 18 bases spanning the gap. This CDR3 is built from 13 residues. From germline, CDR1 is GTSNPN and CDR2 SVGIG (reference sequence).

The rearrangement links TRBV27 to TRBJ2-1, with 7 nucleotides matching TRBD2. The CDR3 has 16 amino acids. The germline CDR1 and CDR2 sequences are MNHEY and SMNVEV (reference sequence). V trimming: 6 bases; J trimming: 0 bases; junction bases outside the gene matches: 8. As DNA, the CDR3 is TGTGCCAGCAGCAAGGGACTATCGAGCTCCTACAATGAGCAGTTCTTC. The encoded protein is CASSKGLSSSYNEQFF.

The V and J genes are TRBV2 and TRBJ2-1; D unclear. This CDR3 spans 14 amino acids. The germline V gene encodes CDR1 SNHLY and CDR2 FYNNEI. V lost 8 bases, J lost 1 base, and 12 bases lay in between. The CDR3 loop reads CASCFRSSYNEQFF. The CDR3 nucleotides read TGTGCCAGCTGCTTTAGAAGTTCCTACAATGAGCAGTTCTTC.

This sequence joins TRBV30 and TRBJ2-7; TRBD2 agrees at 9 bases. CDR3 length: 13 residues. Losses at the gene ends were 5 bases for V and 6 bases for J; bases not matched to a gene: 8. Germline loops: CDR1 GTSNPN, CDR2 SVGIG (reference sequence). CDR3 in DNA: TGTGCCTGGTCGGCGGGAGGGCCGGGCGAGCAGTACTTC. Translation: CAWSAGGPGEQYF.

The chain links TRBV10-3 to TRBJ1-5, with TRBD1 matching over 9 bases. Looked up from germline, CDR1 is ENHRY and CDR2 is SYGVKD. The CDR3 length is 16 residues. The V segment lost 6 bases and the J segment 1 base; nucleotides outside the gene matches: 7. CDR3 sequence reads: CAISDKQGASNQPQHF. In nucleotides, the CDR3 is TGTGCCATCAGCGATAAACAGGGGGCAAGCAATCAGCCCCAGCATTTT.

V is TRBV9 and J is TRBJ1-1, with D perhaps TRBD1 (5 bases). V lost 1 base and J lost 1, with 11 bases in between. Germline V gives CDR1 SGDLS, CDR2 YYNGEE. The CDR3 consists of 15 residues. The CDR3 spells CASSVRMTENTEAFF. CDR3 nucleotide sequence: TGTGCCAGCAGCGTACGAATGACAGAGAACACTGAAGCTTTCTTT.

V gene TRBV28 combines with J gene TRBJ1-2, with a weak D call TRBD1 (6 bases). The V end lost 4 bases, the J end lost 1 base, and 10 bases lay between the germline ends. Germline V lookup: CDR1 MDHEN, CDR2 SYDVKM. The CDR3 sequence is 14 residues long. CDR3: CASSSRTVNYGYTF. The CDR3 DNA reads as TGTGCCAGCAGTTCCCGGACAGTTAACTATGGCTACACCTTC.

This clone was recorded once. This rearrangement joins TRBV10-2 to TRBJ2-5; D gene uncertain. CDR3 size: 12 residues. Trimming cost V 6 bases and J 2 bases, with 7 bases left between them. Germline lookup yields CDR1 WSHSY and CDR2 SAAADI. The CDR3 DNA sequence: TGCGCCAGCAGGCGCCCTCAAGAGACCCAGTACTTC. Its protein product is CASRRPQETQYF.

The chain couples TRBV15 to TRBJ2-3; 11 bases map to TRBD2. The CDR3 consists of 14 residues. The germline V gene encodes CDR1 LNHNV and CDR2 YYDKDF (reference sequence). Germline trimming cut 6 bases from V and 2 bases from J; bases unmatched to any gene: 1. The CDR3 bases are TGTGCCACCAGACTAGCGGGAGCCACAGATACGCAGTATTTT. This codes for CATRLAGATDTQYF.

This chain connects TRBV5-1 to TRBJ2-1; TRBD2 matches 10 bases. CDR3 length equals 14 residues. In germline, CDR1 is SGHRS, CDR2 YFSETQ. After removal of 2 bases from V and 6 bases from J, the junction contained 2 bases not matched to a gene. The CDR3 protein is CASSLTSGINEQFF. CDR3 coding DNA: TGCGCCAGCAGCTTAACTAGCGGGATCAATGAGCAGTTCTTC.

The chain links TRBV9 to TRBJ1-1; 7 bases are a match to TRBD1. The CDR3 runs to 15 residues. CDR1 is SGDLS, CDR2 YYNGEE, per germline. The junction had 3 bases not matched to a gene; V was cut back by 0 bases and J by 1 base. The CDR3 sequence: CASSVVAGGNTEAFF. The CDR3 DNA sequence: TGTGCCAGCAGCGTAGTGGCAGGGGGGAACACTGAAGCTTTCTTT.

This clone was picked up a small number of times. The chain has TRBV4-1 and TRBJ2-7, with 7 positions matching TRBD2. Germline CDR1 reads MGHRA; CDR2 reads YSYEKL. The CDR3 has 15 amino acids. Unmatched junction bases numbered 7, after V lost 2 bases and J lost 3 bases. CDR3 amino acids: CASSQFGLGNYEQYF. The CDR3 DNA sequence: TGCGCCAGCAGCCAATTCGGACTAGGCAACTACGAGCAGTACTTC.

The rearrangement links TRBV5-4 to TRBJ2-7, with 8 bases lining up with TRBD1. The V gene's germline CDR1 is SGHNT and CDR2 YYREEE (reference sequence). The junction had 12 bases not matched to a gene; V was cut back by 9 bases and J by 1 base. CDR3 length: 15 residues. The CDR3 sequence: CATGKTGGISYEQYF. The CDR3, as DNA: TGTGCCACCGGAAAAACAGGGGGTATTTCCTACGAGCAGTACTTC.